These T cell receptor beta chains were read from a single sample in a study of blood T cell repertoires in COVID-19. Assay used: immunoSEQ multiplex PCR; TCRdb lists only in-frame clones, some missing. This sample carries just over 250,000 clones, 87% of them seen once, and the ten largest clones take 2% to 3%. Material for sequencing was peripheral blood. Source of these receptors: a woman between 50 and 59 years old with acute or convalescent COVID-19. Both conserved end residues are part of each CDR3. A D gene is named only where the DNA matches it firmly.

D gene	V gene	J gene	CDR3 protein
NA	TRBV7-2	TRBJ1-5	CASSSSTASNQPQHF
NA	TRBV11-3	TRBJ2-7	CASSLGGTASYEQYF
TRBD1	TRBV5-1	TRBJ2-1	CASSLQTGGNEQFF
NA	TRBV10-3	TRBJ2-1	CAIPASWGHHNEQFF
TRBD2	TRBV7-2	TRBJ2-1	CASSSRTSGGLVEQFF
TRBD2	TRBV28	TRBJ2-1	CASLWGAGLAGAEQFF
NA	TRBV10-3	TRBJ2-5	CAISDSVRGSPQETQYF
TRBD1	TRBV27	TRBJ2-2	CASRTGVLAGELFF
NA	TRBV6-5	TRBJ1-2	CASRFTGGGNYGYTF
TRBD1	TRBV27	TRBJ1-1	CASKRPGTGVLRNTEAFF
TRBD1	TRBV27	TRBJ1-2	CASSVLPGTGYGYTF
NA	TRBV6-5	TRBJ2-2	CASSSPLNTGELFF
NA	TRBV10-3	TRBJ1-1	CAISDLGQTNTEAFF
TRBD2	TRBV5-5	TRBJ2-1	CASSLGLAANNEQFF
TRBD2	TRBV7-9	TRBJ2-2	CASSAPSGRRNTGELFF
TRBD2	TRBV2	TRBJ2-1	CASSVAGWADEQFF
NA	TRBV2	TRBJ1-5	CASEDRLYSNQPQHF
NA	TRBV30	TRBJ2-2	CAWSVGVGTGELFF
TRBD1	TRBV6-2/TRBV6-3	TRBJ1-5	CASSYSGRGHRQPQHF
NA	TRBV18	TRBJ2-2	CASSPGGEVTTGELFF
TRBD2	TRBV4-1	TRBJ2-7	CASSQTTSGSSYEQYF
TRBD2	TRBV19	TRBJ2-2	CASRGLALNTGELFF
NA	TRBV15	TRBJ1-4	CATSRGNQDNEKLFF
TRBD2	TRBV6-1	TRBJ2-3	CTSTDHGGRSTDTQYF
NA	TRBV28	TRBJ2-2	CASRPGGAGGELFF
NA	TRBV28	TRBJ2-5	CASSFGRGQETQYF